One sample yielded the 20 T cell receptor beta chains listed below, sequenced in a study of cytomegalovirus exposure and HLA in healthy donors (dated by TCRdb to 2016 to 2017). Receptor libraries were prepared by the immunoSEQ multiplex PCR assay. For the multiplex PCR, a mixture combining 60 forward primers for TCR Vbeta segments and 13 reverse primers for TCR Jbeta segments was used. The immuneACCESS repertoire file appears here via TCRdb, limited to in-frame rearrangements. These files lack a portion of the clones; in checked studies, under half of the deficit traces to unresolved V genes, and the cause of the others is not known. The sample data list 55,000 to 80,000 clones, and roughly 80% of these were observed just once. The ten most abundant clones make up approximately 24% of the sample. Sequences were obtained from PBMCs. The receptor source for this set is a woman aged 40 to 50 in good health and CMV-seropositive.

The chain is built from TRBV19 and TRBJ1-1; tentatively, D is TRBD1 (6 bases). The CDR3 totals 14 residues. In germline, CDR1 is LNHDA, CDR2 SQIVND (reference sequence). Trimming shortened V by 10 bases and J by 0 bases, and 15 bases separated the two germline ends. This chain's CDR3 is CATQQGAMNTEAFF. In DNA, the CDR3 is TGTGCCACGCAACAGGGAGCCATGAACACTGAAGCTTTCTTT.

This clone came up once. The J gene is TRBJ1-2, the V gene TRBV28, with 7 bases fitting TRBD1. Germline CDR1 is MDHEN and CDR2 is SYDVKM. The CDR3 length is 12 residues. J lost 3 bases, V lost 7 bases, and 2 bases had no gene match. The CDR3 nucleotides are TGTGCCAGCATGACAGGGTACTATGGCTACACCTTC. It encodes CASMTGYYGYTF.

This chain joins TRBV5-1 and TRBJ2-2; 7 bases agree with TRBD1. Per germline, CDR1 SGHRS and CDR2 YFSETQ. The CDR3 is 15 residues long. J gave up 8 bases and V 0 bases, and 7 bases lay outside the gene matches. CDR3 in amino acids: CASSLVTGKVGELFF. The DNA of the CDR3 is TGCGCCAGCAGCTTGGTGACAGGGAAAGTAGGGGAGCTGTTTTTT.

Only one count was recorded for this clone. This chain's CDR3 is CSFGTQETQYF. CDR3 bases: TGCAGCTTCGGGACTCAAGAGACCCAGTACTTC. V is TRBV29-1 and J is TRBJ2-5; TRBD2 is a possible D gene (6 bases). Trimming left V 8 bases short and J 2 bases short, with 9 bases between. The CDR3 consists of 11 residues. CDR1 is SQVTM and CDR2 is ANQGSEA in the germline V gene.

The chain recombines TRBV10-2 with TRBJ2-6; possible D gene TRBD1, 5 bases. The germline V gene has CDR1 WSHSY and CDR2 SAAADI. The CDR3 is made up of 16 amino acids. V gave up 6 bases and J gave up 1 base, with 13 bases separating them. The DNA for the CDR3 is TGCGCCAGCAGGGGCCCTACAGGATCTGGGGCCAACGTCCTGACTTTC. The encoded protein is CASRGPTGSGANVLTF.

The rearrangement joins TRBV5-1 to TRBJ1-6; D is ambiguous. Trimming shortened V by 3 bases and J by 6 bases, and 13 bases separated the two germline ends. The CDR3 sequence is 15 residues long. The V gene's germline CDR1 is SGHRS and CDR2 YFSETQ. The CDR3 DNA reads TGCGCCAGCAGCTCCGGACTTGCAACTAATTCACCCCTCCACTTT. Its protein is CASSSGLATNSPLHF.

The CDR3 DNA sequence: TGTGCCAGCAGCTTAGGAGCAGGGATGGCCTACGAGCAGTACTTC. Translating gives CASSLGAGMAYEQYF. J is TRBJ2-7 and V is TRBV7-9; tentative D call: TRBD1 (5 bases). Germline loops: CDR1 SEHNR, CDR2 FQNEAQ (reference sequence). The CDR3 is 15 residues long. Trimming stripped 1 base from V and 2 bases from J, with 12 bases between.

The V call is TRBV9, the J call TRBJ2-1; TRBD2 is a possible D gene (5 bases). This CDR3 region has 12 residues. Trimming took off 4 bases at V and 9 bases at J, with 11 bases between the two ends. In germline, CDR1 is SGDLS, CDR2 YYNGEE. The CDR3 DNA reads as TGTGCCAGCAGCCCGGCGGCGGGTGAGCAGTTCTTC. Residues: CASSPAAGEQFF.

The genes are TRBV6-5 and TRBJ1-2; D is ambiguous. This CDR3 contains 16 residues. V was pared by 2 bases and J by 0 bases, with 13 bases between. CDR1 and CDR2 from the germline V gene are MNHEY and SVGAGI. The CDR3: CASSYRAGGTNYGYTF. Here the CDR3 DNA reads TGTGCCAGCAGTTACCGGGCAGGAGGTACTAACTATGGCTACACCTTC.

This clone was seen a handful of times. V usage is TRBV2 and J usage is TRBJ2-7; TRBD2 might be the D (5 bases). The CDR3 runs 14 residues. Germline V gives CDR1 SNHLY, CDR2 FYNNEI. V was pared by 7 bases and J by 6 bases, with 19 bases between. CDR3 in DNA: TGTGCCAGCACCGATGAGGTTATAGGGAGCGAGCAGTACTTC. This sequence encodes CASTDEVIGSEQYF. The complete variable domain, with remaining parts taken from reference TRBV2 and TRBJ2-7, reads EPEVTQTPSHQVTQMGQEVILRCVPISNHLYFYWYRQILGQKVEFLVSFYNNEISEKSEIFDDQFSVERPDGSNFTLKIRSTKLEDSAMYFCASTDEVIGSEQYFGPGTRLTVT.

This clone was seen only once. The chain couples TRBV5-4 to TRBJ2-7; D remains unclear. Deletions cut 7 bases from V and 1 base from J, with 12 bases between. The germline V gene has CDR1 SGHNT and CDR2 YYREEE (reference sequence). The CDR3 has 13 residues. The CDR3 region is CASAGSGSYEQYF. As DNA, the CDR3 is TGTGCCAGCGCCGGCTCCGGGTCCTACGAGCAGTACTTC. Drawing the rest from reference TRBV5-4 and TRBJ2-7, the complete variable domain is ETGVTQSPTHLIKTRGQQVTLRCSSQSGHNTVSWYQQALGQGPQFIFQYYREEENGRGNFPPRFSGLQFPNYSSELNVNALELDDSALYLCASAGSGSYEQYFGPGTRLTVT.

This clone was seen a few times. V gene TRBV5-1 combines with J gene TRBJ2-3; 13 bases fit TRBD2. Trimming took 4 bases from V and 2 from J; bases not matched to a gene: 10. This CDR3 is built from 18 residues. Germline CDR1 is SGHRS and CDR2 is YFSETQ. CDR3 residues: CASSLRLLAGGNTDTQYF. Written as DNA, the CDR3 is TGCGCCAGCAGCCTCAGGCTACTAGCGGGGGGGAACACAGATACGCAGTATTTT.

This chain connects TRBV19 to TRBJ1-2, with TRBD1 matching 7 bases. Germline lookup yields CDR1 LNHDA and CDR2 SQIVND (reference sequence). The V and J ends lost 10 bases and 4 bases, in that order; junction bases with no gene match: 15. The CDR3 runs to 15 residues. The CDR3 DNA sequence: TGTGCCACCCGAATTCCGGGACAGCGTTTCTATGGCTACACCTTC. Amino acid sequence: CATRIPGQRFYGYTF.

This chain joins TRBV19 and TRBJ2-3; TRBD1 aligns across 9 bases. Germline V gene sequence: CDR1 LNHDA, CDR2 SQIVND (reference sequence). V dropped 8 bases and J dropped 3; count of bases not matched to a gene: 9. The CDR3 is 15 amino acids. For the CDR3, the DNA is TGTGCCAGTCGCCCCCGGGACAGGGCGACAGATACGCAGTATTTT. Amino acid sequence: CASRPRDRATDTQYF.

This chain links TRBV5-1 with TRBJ2-2; no clear D gene. The CDR3 contains 15 residues. V lost 0 bases and J 1 base, leaving 7 bases between the germline ends. Germline CDR1 reads SGHRS; CDR2 reads YFSETQ. Here the CDR3 DNA reads TGCGCCAGCAGCTTGGGGAGATTGAACACCGGGGAGCTGTTTTTT. Translated, it gives CASSLGRLNTGELFF.

V and J are TRBV9 and TRBJ1-2, with 7 bases fitting TRBD1. The J segment lost 4 bases and the V segment lost 4 bases, leaving 13 bases of the junction unmatched. This CDR3 is built from 16 residues. CDR1 and CDR2 (germline): SGDLS, YYNGEE. The DNA of the CDR3 is TGTGCCAGCAGCATCGGGACAGACGCGACTTTCTATGGCTACACCTTC. It specifies CASSIGTDATFYGYTF.

This clone was counted between two and nine times. The rearrangement links TRBV5-1 to TRBJ1-1, with D uncertain. The V end lost 2 bases, the J end lost 1 base, and 9 bases lay between the germline ends. CDR1 SGHRS and CDR2 YFSETQ come from the germline V gene. The CDR3 has 14 amino acids. The CDR3 region has the DNA TGCGCCAGCAGCTTAAACGCAGAGAACACTGAAGCTTTCTTT. Translating it yields CASSLNAENTEAFF.

This clone was counted between two and nine times. The chain carries TRBV7-9 and TRBJ1-1; D perhaps matches TRBD1 (5 bases). V was trimmed by 3 bases and J by 5 bases, leaving 13 bases between them. Germline CDR1 and CDR2: SEHNR and FQNEAQ (reference sequence). The CDR3 length is 14 residues. The CDR3 bases are TGTGCCAGCAGCTTTGGGCAGGGTGAAACTGAAGCTTTCTTT. It specifies CASSFGQGETEAFF.

The V and J genes are TRBV2 and TRBJ2-7; 8 bases agree with TRBD1. The CDR3 loop spans 13 amino acids. V lost 6 bases to trimming and J lost 0 bases; unmatched junction nucleotides: 1. Per germline, CDR1 SNHLY and CDR2 FYNNEI. The CDR3 reads CASRGQVSYEQYF. The CDR3 coding sequence is TGTGCCAGCAGGGGACAGGTCTCCTACGAGCAGTACTTC.

V usage is TRBV10-3 and J usage is TRBJ2-1, with D possibly being TRBD1 (6 bases). Germline-derived CDR1 and CDR2 are ENHRY and SYGVKD. Between the trimmed V and J ends, which lost 7 bases and 7 bases, there was a span of 17 bases. The CDR3 loop spans 14 amino acids. The CDR3 sequence is CAITKQGPGNEQFF. The CDR3 DNA follows: TGTGCCATCACTAAACAGGGCCCAGGGAATGAGCAGTTCTTC.